This is a list of T cell receptor beta chains from one sample in a study of molecular identifiers for immune sequencing clone quantification. MiXCR, run by TCRdb on the PCR reads, gives a single entry per CDR3 protein. Here the sample spans under 800,000 distinct CDR3 sequences, roughly 27% being singletons. Sequencing input: naive CD8+ T cells from blood, with Jurkat cell RNA spiked in. The receptors stem from a human donor in good health. Some libraries in this study had Jurkat cell RNA spiked in. CDR3s include the opening cysteine and the closing phenylalanine or tryptophan. The D gene is left open where the match is weak. Size tells how often a clone was seen (once, few, many) or the class of an expanded clone, and some rows leave it out.

d_gene,j_gene,len,abundance,v_gene,CDR3nt,CDR3aa
TRBD2,TRBJ2-5,15,NA,TRBV7-9,TGTGCCCGCAGCTTTGACACTAGCGGGGAAGAGACCCAGTACTTC,CARSFDTSGEETQYF
TRBD2,TRBJ2-3,17,NA,TRBV28,TGTGCCAGCAGTTTTTATAGCGGGAGGTCATACGCAGATACGCAGTATTTT,CASSFYSGRSYADTQYF
TRBD2,TRBJ2-1,14,NA,TRBV20-1,TGCAGTGCCCCACCCAGCGGGAGCATCAATGAGCAGTTCTTC,CSAPPSGSINEQFF
NA,TRBJ1-5,17,many,TRBV20-1,TGCAGTGCTAGTAGGGGACCTGAGTGGGTCCTTAATCAGCCCCAGCATTTT,CSASRGPEWVLNQPQHF
NA,TRBJ2-2,12,many,TRBV6-2/TRBV6-3,TGTGCCAGCAGTTATGGGCCCGGGGAGCTGTTTTTT,CASSYGPGELFF
TRBD2,TRBJ2-3,15,many,TRBV7-6,TGTGCCAGCAGCTTCGGAGCGGGAGGGGCTGATACGCAGTATTTT,CASSFGAGGADTQYF
NA,TRBJ1-2,14,few,TRBV29-1,TGCAGCGTTGAAGATTTCAGGGTAGCCTATGGCTACACCTTC,CSVEDFRVAYGYTF
NA,TRBJ2-7,15,many,TRBV4-1,TGCGCCAGCAGCCAAGACCTGGAGGCTGGGGATGAGCAGTACTTC,CASSQDLEAGDEQYF
NA,TRBJ2-5,15,few,TRBV11-2,TGTGCCAGCAGTTTTTCCGGAGTTTCGTTGGAGACCCAGTACTTC,CASSFSGVSLETQYF
NA,TRBJ2-7,11,many,TRBV2,TGTGCCAGCGGACCGAACTACGAGCAGTACTTC,CASGPNYEQYF
NA,TRBJ1-1,12,many,TRBV19,TGTGCCAGTAGTATTGGGGCAACTGAAGCTTTCTTT,CASSIGATEAFF
NA,TRBJ1-1,14,few,TRBV5-5,TGTGCCAGCAGCTTGTGGGAGATGAACACTGAAGCTTTCTTT,CASSLWEMNTEAFF
NA,TRBJ1-2,13,many,TRBV3-1,TGTGCCAGCAGCCAAGATGGAGGCTATGGCTACACCTTC,CASSQDGGYGYTF
NA,TRBJ2-7,13,few,TRBV30,TGTGCCTGGAGTACTACTCCTCGAGGGGAGCAGTACTTC,CAWSTTPRGEQYF
NA,TRBJ1-2,13,few,TRBV30,TGTGCCTGGAGTGTACCCGATAACTATGGCTACACCTTC,CAWSVPDNYGYTF
NA,TRBJ1-5,17,few,TRBV19,TGTGCCAGTAGTCGGGACACTCTCTTGATTAGCAATCAGCCCCAGCATTTT,CASSRDTLLISNQPQHF
NA,TRBJ2-7,14,NA,TRBV5-1,TGCGCCAGCAGCTTGGATTTACGGTTCTACGTGCAGTACTTC,CASSLDLRFYVQYF
NA,TRBJ1-1,14,NA,TRBV3-2,TGTGCCAGCAGCCAAGTTGGGGCGGCCACTGAAGCTTTCTTT,CASSQVGAATEAFF
TRBD1,TRBJ2-1,14,NA,TRBV2,TGTGCCAGCAGTGTACAGGGGGCTATTTATGAGCAGTTCTTC,CASSVQGAIYEQFF
TRBD1,TRBJ2-7,13,many,TRBV9,TGTGCCAGCAGCGCCGGGACAGGGCGCGAGCAGTACTTC,CASSAGTGREQYF
NA,TRBJ2-7,14,NA,TRBV19,TGTGCCAGTAGTATGGCGGGACCTGCGGGCGAGCAGTACTTC,CASSMAGPAGEQYF
TRBD2,TRBJ2-3,16,NA,TRBV11-2,TGTGCCAGCGGCTTTGTGCGGGGGGGTGCTACAGATACGCAGTATTTT,CASGFVRGGATDTQYF
NA,TRBJ2-1,14,many,TRBV13,TGTGCCAGCAGCACGAGCCAGGGGTACAATGAGCAGTTCTTC,CASSTSQGYNEQFF
NA,TRBJ1-5,13,many,TRBV6-5,TGTGCCAGCAGCTATACTAGCAATCAGCCCCAGCATTTT,CASSYTSNQPQHF
NA,TRBJ2-1,16,few,TRBV19,TGTGCCAGTAGTTGGTCTCCCTTCAGCTCCTACAATGAGCAGTTCTTC,CASSWSPFSSYNEQFF
TRBD1,TRBJ1-1,15,few,TRBV20-1,TGCAGTGCTAGACCCACAGGGGCGGAAAACACTGAAGCTTTCTTT,CSARPTGAENTEAFF
TRBD2,TRBJ2-7,15,many,TRBV7-2,TGTGCCAGCAGCTCCTTAGCGGGGGGTTTCTGGGAGCAGTACTTC,CASSSLAGGFWEQYF
TRBD2,TRBJ2-3,15,NA,TRBV5-3,TGTGCCAGCAGCGCGGGACTAGCGGTGGCAGATACGCAGTATTTT,CASSAGLAVADTQYF
TRBD1,TRBJ2-3,17,many,TRBV7-8,TGTGCCAGCAGCTCCATACCGACAGGGGCAGGCACAGATACGCAGTATTTT,CASSSIPTGAGTDTQYF
NA,TRBJ2-7,14,many,TRBV11-1,TGTGCCAGCAGCTTAGGAAGTTGGCCTCTGGAGCAGTACTTC,CASSLGSWPLEQYF
NA,TRBJ1-4,15,few,TRBV9,TGTGCCAGCAGCGTCTCAGGCCTGCGGAATGAAAAACTGTTTTTT,CASSVSGLRNEKLFF
TRBD2,TRBJ2-5,16,NA,TRBV7-9,TGTGCCAGCAGCTCCTTGGAGTGGGGGACTACAGAGACCCAGTACTTC,CASSSLEWGTTETQYF
NA,TRBJ1-5,15,few,TRBV28,TGTGCCAGCAGTTTATTGGAGAATAGCAATCAGCCCCAGCATTTT,CASSLLENSNQPQHF
NA,TRBJ2-6,16,many,TRBV6-2/TRBV6-3,TGTGCCAGCAGTTACTTACAGGTCTCTGGGGCCAACGTCCTGACTTTC,CASSYLQVSGANVLTF
NA,TRBJ1-2,14,few,TRBV6-2/TRBV6-3,TGTGCCAGCAGGACTCCGGCAGGGAGCTATGGCTACACCTTC,CASRTPAGSYGYTF
TRBD1,TRBJ2-1,15,NA,TRBV18,TGTGTCAGCTCCCAAGACAGGGCCACCTACAATGAGCAGTTCTTC,CVSSQDRATYNEQFF
TRBD1,TRBJ2-5,15,many,TRBV28,TGTGCCAGCAGTCCATTGACAGGGGCCCAAGAGACCCAGTACTTC,CASSPLTGAQETQYF